Following are 13 T cell receptor beta chains from one sample sequenced in a study of blood T cell repertoires in COVID-19. TCRdb's table, derived via immunoSEQ multiplex PCR, lists solely in-frame clones and lacks some. Of 250,000 to 400,000 clones listed, roughly 90% are singletons. Sequencing used PBMCs or T cells enriched from blood (not recorded which). The receptors stem from a man aged 60 to 69 who had recovered from COVID-19.

The chain combines TRBV18 with TRBJ1-5, with TRBD1 matching over 7 bases. V shed 3 bases, J shed 4 bases, and the junction held 6 bases outside the gene matches. The CDR3 sequence is 15 residues long. CDR1 KGHSH and CDR2 LQKENI come from the germline V gene. The CDR3: CASSPKGAWNQPQHF. The CDR3 DNA is TGTGCCAGCTCACCGAAGGGGGCTTGGAATCAGCCCCAGCATTTT.

This chain links TRBV2 with TRBJ1-1; 10 bases match TRBD1. Trimming cost V 5 bases and J 6 bases; bases outside gene matches: 6. The CDR3 extends over 14 amino acids. Germline V lookup: CDR1 SNHLY, CDR2 FYNNEI. The chain's CDR3 is CASSRDRGWAEAFF. The DNA of the CDR3 is TGTGCCAGCAGTAGGGACAGGGGTTGGGCTGAAGCTTTCTTT.

This sequence joins TRBV19 and TRBJ1-1; 9 nucleotides match TRBD1. CDR3 length: 16 residues. Germline-derived CDR1 and CDR2 are LNHDA and SQIVND (reference sequence). J was trimmed by 5 bases and V by 5 bases; bases with no gene match: 12. This chain's CDR3 is CASSRQQGARNTEAFF. The DNA of the CDR3 is TGTGCCAGTAGTCGCCAACAGGGGGCGAGGAATACTGAAGCTTTCTTT.

This chain uses TRBV5-1 with TRBJ1-3; D remains unclear. Germline V gene data show CDR1 as SGHRS and CDR2 as YFSETQ. CDR3 size: 14 residues. V lost 4 bases and J 0 bases, leaving 8 bases between the germline ends. CDR3 in amino acids: CASSLESSGNTIYF. CDR3 nucleotides: TGCGCCAGCAGCCTGGAGAGCTCTGGAAACACCATATATTTT.

The V and J genes are TRBV6-5 and TRBJ2-3; possibly TRBD1 for D (5 bases). The V end lost 6 bases, the J end lost 0 bases, and 10 bases lay between the germline ends. Germline CDR1 reads MNHEY; CDR2 reads SVGAGI. There are 14 residues in the CDR3. The CDR3 is CASRSSGSTDTQYF. The CDR3 DNA reads as TGTGCCAGCAGATCATCAGGGAGCACAGATACGCAGTATTTT.

The chain employs TRBV29-1 and TRBJ1-3; TRBD1 is a possible D gene (5 bases). The V end was cut by 4 bases, the J end by 4 bases, with 11 bases between. The V gene's germline CDR1 is SQVTM and CDR2 ANQGSEA. This CDR3 is built from 13 residues. The CDR3, as DNA: TGCAGCGTTGCTGAGACAGCCGGAAACACCATATATTTT. Translation gives CSVAETAGNTIYF.

This clone has only one observation. V and J are TRBV19 and TRBJ1-4; D remains unclear. Germline V gene lookup returns CDR1 LNHDA and CDR2 SQIVND (reference sequence). With 6 bases removed from V and 0 bases from J, the gap between germline ends came to 14 bases. CDR3 length: 16 amino acids. The CDR3 nucleotides read TGTGCCAGTAGCCGACACGAGATATCAACTAATGAAAAACTGTTTTTT. Protein sequence: CASSRHEISTNEKLFF.

The chain recombines TRBV5-5 with TRBJ2-1; 9 bases map to TRBD1. The J segment lost 0 bases and the V segment lost 4 bases, leaving 14 bases of the junction unmatched. Per germline, CDR1 SGHKS and CDR2 YYEKEE (reference sequence). The CDR3 totals 19 residues. CDR3 residues: CASSGPTTGGPSSYNEQFF. The CDR3 DNA reads as TGTGCCAGCAGCGGCCCGACTACAGGGGGCCCGAGCTCCTACAATGAGCAGTTCTTC.

The chain combines TRBV5-4 with TRBJ2-5; TRBD2 matches 7 bases. V was pared by 4 bases and J by 5 bases, with 11 bases of the junction left unmatched. The CDR3 spans 15 residues. Per the germline V gene, CDR1 is SGHNT and CDR2 is YYREEE (reference sequence). CDR3 nucleotide sequence: TGTGCCAGCAGCAAGCTGGGGGGGTCCGGCGAGACCCAGTACTTC. Translated: CASSKLGGSGETQYF.

The chain recombines TRBV2 with TRBJ1-1; D is unclear. This CDR3 region has 14 residues. Trimming pared 5 bases from V and 1 base from J, leaving 11 bases between. Per germline, CDR1 SNHLY and CDR2 FYNNEI. The CDR3 DNA reads as TGTGCCAGCAGTTCCCCAACAAGGAACACTGAAGCTTTCTTT. Residues: CASSSPTRNTEAFF.

This sequence joins TRBV27 and TRBJ1-5, with D unclear. V lost 0 bases to trimming and J lost 6 bases, with 12 bases between them. This CDR3 is built from 15 residues. Germline V gives CDR1 MNHEY, CDR2 SMNVEV (reference sequence). CDR3 amino acids: CASSLSAGKVQPQHF. CDR3 DNA sequence: TGTGCCAGCAGTTTATCAGCGGGGAAGGTTCAGCCCCAGCATTTT.

This clone was observed a few times. This sequence joins TRBV3-1 (or the pseudogene TRBV3-2) and TRBJ1-2; D call uncertain. The CDR3 sequence is 13 residues long. The germline gives CDR1 LGHDT, CDR2 YNNKEL (reference sequence). V was clipped by 0 bases and J by 4 bases, with 6 bases between them. CDR3 in DNA: TGTGCCAGCAGCCAAGATCAGTTCTATGGCTACACCTTC. Amino acid sequence: CASSQDQFYGYTF.

The rearrangement joins TRBV24-1 to TRBJ1-1, with TRBD1 matching 9 bases. The CDR3 consists of 14 residues. The V segment lost 2 bases and the J segment 11 bases; nucleotides outside the gene matches: 8. Germline-derived CDR1 and CDR2 are KGHDR and SFDVKD. The CDR3 region is CATSDSNRGLGAFF. The DNA for the CDR3 is TGTGCCACCAGTGATTCAAACAGGGGGCTGGGGGCTTTCTTT.